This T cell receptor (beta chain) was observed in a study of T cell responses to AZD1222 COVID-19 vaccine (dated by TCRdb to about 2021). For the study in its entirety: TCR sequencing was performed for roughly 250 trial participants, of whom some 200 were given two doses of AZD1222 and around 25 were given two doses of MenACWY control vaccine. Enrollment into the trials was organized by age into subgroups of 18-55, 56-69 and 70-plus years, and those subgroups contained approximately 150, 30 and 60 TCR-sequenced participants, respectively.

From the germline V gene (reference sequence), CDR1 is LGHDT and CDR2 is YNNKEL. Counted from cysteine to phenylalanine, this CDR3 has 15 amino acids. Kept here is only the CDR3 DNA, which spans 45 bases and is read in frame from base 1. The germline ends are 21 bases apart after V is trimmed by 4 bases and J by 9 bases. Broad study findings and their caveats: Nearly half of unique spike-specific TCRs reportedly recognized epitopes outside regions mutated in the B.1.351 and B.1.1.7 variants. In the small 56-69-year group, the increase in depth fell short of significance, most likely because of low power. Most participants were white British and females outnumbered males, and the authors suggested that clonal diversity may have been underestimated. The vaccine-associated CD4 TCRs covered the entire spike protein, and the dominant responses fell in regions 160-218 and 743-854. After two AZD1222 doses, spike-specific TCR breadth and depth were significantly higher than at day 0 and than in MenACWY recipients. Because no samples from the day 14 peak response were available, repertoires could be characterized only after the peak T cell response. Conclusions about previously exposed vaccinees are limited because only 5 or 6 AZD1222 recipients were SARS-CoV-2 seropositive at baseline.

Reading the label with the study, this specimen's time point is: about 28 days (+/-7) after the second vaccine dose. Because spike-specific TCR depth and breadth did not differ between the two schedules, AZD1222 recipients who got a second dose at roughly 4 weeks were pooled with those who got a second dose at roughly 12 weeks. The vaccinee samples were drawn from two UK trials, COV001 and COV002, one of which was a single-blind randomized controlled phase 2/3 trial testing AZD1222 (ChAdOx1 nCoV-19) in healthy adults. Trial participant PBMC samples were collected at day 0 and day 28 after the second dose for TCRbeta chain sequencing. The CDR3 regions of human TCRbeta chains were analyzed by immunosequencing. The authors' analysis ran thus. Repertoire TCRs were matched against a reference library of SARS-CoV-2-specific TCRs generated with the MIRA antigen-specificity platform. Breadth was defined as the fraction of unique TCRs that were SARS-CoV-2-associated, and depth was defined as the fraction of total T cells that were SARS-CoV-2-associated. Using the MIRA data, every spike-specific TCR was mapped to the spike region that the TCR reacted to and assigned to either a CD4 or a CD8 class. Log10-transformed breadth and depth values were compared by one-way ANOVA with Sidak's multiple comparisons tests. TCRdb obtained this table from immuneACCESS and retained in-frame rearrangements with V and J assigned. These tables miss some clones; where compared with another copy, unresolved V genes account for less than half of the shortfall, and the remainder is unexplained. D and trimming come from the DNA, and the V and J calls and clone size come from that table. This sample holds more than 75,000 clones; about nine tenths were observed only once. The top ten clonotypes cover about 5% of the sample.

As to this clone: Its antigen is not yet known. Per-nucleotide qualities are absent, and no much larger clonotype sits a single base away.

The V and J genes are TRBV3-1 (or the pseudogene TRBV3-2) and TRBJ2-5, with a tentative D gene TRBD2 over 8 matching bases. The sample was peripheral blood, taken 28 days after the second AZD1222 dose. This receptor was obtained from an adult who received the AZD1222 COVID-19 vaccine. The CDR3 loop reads CASSPNYGTAGAQYF. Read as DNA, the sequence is TGTGCCAGCAGCCCCAATTACGGGACAGCGGGGGCCCAGTACTTC.